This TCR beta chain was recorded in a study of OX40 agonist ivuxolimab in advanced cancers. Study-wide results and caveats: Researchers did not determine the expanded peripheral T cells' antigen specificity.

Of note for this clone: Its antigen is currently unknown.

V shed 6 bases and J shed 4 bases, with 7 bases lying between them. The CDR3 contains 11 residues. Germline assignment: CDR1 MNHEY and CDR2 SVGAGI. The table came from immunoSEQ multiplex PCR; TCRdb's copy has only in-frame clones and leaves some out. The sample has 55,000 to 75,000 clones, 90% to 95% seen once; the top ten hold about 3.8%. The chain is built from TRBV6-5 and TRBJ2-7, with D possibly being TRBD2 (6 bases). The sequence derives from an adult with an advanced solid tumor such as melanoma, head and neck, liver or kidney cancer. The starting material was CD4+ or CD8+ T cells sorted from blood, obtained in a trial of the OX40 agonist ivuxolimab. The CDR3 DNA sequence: TGTGCCAGCAGGGAGGGGTACGAGCAGTACTTC. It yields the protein CASREGYEQYF.